The table lists the clone carrying this T cell receptor (beta chain) with a few counts. Its antigen is unidentified. The sample belongs to a study of T-cell memory formation after mild COVID-19. Study context: Largely, the TCR clusters proved donor specific. General study findings and limits: Contracting clones, day 15 to 85, had balanced CD4/CD8, and later expanders favored CD4+.

TCRdb reanalysed the 5' RACE reads using MiXCR and keeps one entry per CDR3 protein. The sample contains 250,000 to 300,000 distinct CDR3 sequences, about a sixth of which appear only once. Germline values: CDR1 DFQATT, CDR2 SNEGSKA (reference sequence). V trimming: 5 bases; J trimming: 4 bases; junction bases outside the gene matches: 10. This CDR3 has 16 amino acids. The sequencing input was PBMCs or a T cell subset sorted from them (not recorded which). This TCR was recovered from a man between 18 and 35 years old who had mild COVID-19 (a few samples of this study predate the infection). Cell type and time point are not known. This rearrangement joins TRBV20-1 to TRBJ2-3; TRBD2 matches 12 bases. The CDR3 is CSAEHLAGGHADTQYF. The CDR3 coding sequence is TGCAGTGCTGAACACCTAGCGGGGGGGCACGCAGATACGCAGTATTTT.